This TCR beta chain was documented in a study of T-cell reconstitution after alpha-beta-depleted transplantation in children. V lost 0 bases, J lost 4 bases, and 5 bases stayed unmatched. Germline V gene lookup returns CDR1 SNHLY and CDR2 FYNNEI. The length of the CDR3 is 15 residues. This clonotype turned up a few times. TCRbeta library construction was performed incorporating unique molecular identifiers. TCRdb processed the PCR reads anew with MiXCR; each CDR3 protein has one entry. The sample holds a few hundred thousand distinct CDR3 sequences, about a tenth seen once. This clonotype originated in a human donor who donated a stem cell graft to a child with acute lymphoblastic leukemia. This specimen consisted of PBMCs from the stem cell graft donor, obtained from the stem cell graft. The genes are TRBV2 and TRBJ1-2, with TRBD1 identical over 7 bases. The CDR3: CASSEALTGAYGYTF. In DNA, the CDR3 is TGTGCCAGCAGTGAAGCGCTTACAGGGGCCTATGGCTACACCTTC.